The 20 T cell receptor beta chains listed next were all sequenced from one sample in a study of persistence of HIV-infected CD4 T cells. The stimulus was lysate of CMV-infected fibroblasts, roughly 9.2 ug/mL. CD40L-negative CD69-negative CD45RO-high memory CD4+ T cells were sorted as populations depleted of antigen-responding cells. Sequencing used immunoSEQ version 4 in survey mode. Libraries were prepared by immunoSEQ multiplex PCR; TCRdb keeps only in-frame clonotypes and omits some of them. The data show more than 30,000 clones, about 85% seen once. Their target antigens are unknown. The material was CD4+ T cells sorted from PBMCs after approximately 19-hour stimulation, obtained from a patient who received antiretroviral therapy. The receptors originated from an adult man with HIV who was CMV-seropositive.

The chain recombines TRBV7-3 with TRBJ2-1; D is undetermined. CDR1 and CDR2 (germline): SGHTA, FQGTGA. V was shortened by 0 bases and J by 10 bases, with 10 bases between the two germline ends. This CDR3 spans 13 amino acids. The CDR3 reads CASSLTLTSEQFF. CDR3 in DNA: TGTGCCAGCAGCTTAACGCTGACTTCCGAGCAGTTCTTC.

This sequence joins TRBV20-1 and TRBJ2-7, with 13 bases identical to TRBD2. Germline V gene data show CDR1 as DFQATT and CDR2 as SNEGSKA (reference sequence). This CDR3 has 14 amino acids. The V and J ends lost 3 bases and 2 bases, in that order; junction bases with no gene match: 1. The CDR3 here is CSASTSGGAYEQYF. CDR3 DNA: TGCAGTGCTAGTACTAGCGGGGGGGCCTACGAGCAGTACTTC.

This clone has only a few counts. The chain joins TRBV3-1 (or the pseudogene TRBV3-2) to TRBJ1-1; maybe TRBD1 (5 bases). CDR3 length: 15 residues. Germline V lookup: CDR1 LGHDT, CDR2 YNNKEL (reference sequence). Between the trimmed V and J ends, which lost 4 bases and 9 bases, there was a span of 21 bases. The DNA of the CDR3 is TGTGCCAGCAGCCCCATAGGGGCGGGTGCACCTCAAGCTTTCTTT. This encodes CASSPIGAGAPQAFF.

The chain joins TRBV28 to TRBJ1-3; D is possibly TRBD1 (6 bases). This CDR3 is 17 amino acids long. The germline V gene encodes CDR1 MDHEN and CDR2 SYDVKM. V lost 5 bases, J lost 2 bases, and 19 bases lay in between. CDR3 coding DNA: TGTGCCAGCAGTCCCCCCCAGGGGTTCGCAGCTGGAAACACCATATATTTT. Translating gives CASSPPQGFAAGNTIYF.

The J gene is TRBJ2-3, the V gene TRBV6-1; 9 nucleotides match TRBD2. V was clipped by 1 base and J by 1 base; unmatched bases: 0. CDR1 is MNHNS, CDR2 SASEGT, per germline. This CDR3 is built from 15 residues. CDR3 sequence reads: CASSEVAGGTDTQYF. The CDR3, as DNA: TGTGCCAGCAGTGAAGTAGCGGGGGGCACAGATACGCAGTATTTT.

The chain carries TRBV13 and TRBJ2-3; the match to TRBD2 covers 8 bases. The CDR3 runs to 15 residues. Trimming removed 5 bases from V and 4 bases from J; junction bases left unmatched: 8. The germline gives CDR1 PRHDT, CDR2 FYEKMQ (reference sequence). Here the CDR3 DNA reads TGTGCCAGCAGCCTCGGGACTAGGGCGGCAGATACGCAGTATTTT. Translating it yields CASSLGTRAADTQYF.

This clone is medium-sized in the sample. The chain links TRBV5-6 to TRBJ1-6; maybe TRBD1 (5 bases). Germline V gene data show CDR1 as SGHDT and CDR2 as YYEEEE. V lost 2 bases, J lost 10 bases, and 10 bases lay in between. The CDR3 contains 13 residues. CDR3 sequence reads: CASSLRGASPLHF. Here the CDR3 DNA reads TGTGCCAGCAGCTTAAGGGGCGCCTCACCCCTCCACTTT.

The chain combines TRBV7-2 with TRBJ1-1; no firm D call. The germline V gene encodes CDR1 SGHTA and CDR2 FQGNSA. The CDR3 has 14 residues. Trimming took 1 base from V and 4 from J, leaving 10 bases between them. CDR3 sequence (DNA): TGTGCCAGCAGCTTAGTTACCTCTAGCACTGAAGCTTTCTTT. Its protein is CASSLVTSSTEAFF.

As DNA, the CDR3 is TGTGCCAGCAGCACAGGGTCGGGTGGGGCCAACGTCCTGACTTTC. This codes for CASSTGSGGANVLTF. The genes are TRBV6-5 and TRBJ2-6; weak D call: TRBD1 (6 bases). This CDR3 region has 15 residues. With 6 bases removed from V and 3 bases from J, the gap between germline ends came to 12 bases. Germline assignment: CDR1 MNHEY and CDR2 SVGAGI.

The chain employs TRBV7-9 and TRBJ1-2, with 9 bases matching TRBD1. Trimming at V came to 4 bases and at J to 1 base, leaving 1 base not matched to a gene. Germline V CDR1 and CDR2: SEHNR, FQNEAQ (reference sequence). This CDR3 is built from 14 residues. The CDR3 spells CASSSDRGNYGYTF. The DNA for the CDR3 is TGTGCCAGCAGCTCGGACAGGGGTAACTATGGCTACACCTTC. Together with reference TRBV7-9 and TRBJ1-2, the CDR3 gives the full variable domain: DTGVSQNPRHKITKRGQNVTFRCDPISEHNRLYWYRQTLGQGPEFLTYFQNEAQLEKSRLLSDRFSAERPKGSFSTLEIQRTEQGDSAMYLCASSSDRGNYGYTFGSGTRLTVV.

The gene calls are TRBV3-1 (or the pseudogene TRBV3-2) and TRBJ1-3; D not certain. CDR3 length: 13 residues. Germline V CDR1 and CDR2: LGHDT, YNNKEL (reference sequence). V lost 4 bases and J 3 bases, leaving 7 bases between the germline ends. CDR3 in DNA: TGTGCCAGCAGCCCTTCCGATGGAAACACCATATATTTT. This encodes CASSPSDGNTIYF.

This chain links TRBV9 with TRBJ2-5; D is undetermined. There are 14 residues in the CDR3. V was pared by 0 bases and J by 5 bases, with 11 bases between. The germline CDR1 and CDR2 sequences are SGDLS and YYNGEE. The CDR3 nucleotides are TGTGCCAGCAGCGTAGGGTCGGAAGAGGAGACCCAGTACTTC. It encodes CASSVGSEEETQYF.

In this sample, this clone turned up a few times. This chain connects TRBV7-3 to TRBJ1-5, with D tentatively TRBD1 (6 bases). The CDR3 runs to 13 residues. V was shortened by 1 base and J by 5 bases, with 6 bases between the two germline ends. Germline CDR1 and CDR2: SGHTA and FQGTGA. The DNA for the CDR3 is TGTGCCAGCAGCTTAAACAGGGATCAGCCCCAGCATTTT. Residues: CASSLNRDQPQHF.

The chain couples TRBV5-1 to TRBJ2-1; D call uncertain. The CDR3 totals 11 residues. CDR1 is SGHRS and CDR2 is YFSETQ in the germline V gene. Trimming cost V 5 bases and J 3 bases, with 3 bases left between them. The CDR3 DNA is TGCGCCAGCAGTCTCTACAATGAGCAGTTCTTC. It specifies CASSLYNEQFF.

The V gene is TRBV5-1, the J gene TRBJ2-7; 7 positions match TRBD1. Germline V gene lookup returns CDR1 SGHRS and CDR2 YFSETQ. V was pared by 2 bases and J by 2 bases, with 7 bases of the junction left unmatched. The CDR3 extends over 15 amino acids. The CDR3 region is CASSLSPGQTYEQYF. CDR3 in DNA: TGCGCCAGCAGCTTAAGCCCGGGACAGACCTACGAGCAGTACTTC.

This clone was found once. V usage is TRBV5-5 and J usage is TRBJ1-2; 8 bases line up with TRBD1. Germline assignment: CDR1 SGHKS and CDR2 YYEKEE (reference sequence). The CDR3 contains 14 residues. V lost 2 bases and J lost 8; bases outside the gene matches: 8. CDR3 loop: CASSFQGATGGYTF. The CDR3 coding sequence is TGTGCCAGCAGCTTTCAGGGGGCTACGGGAGGCTACACCTTC. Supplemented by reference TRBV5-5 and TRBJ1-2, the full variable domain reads DAGVTQSPTHLIKTRGQQVTLRCSPISGHKSVSWYQQVLGQGPQFIFQYYEKEERGRGNFPDRFSARQFPNYSSELNVNALLLGDSALYLCASSFQGATGGYTFGSGTRLTVV.

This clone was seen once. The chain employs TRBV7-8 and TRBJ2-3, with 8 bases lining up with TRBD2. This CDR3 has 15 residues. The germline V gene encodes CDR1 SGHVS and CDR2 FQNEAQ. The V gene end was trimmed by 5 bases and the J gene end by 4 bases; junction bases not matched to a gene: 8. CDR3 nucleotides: TGTGCCAGCAGCAGGCCGGGACTAGACTCAGATACGCAGTATTTT. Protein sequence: CASSRPGLDSDTQYF.

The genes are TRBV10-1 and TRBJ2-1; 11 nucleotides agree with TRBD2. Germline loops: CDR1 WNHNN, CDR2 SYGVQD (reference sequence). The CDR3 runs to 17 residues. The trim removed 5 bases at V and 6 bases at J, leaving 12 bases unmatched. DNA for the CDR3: TGCGCCAGCAGTACGGCCCGGGGACTAGCGGCCCGCAATGAGCAGTTCTTC. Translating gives CASSTARGLAARNEQFF.

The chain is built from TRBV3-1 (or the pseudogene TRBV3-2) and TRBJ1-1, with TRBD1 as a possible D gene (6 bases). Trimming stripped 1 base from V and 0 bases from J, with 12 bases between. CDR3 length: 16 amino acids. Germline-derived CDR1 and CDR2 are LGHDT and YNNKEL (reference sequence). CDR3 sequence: CASSQGPGAVNTEAFF. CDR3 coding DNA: TGTGCCAGCAGCCAAGGACCAGGGGCCGTGAACACTGAAGCTTTCTTT.

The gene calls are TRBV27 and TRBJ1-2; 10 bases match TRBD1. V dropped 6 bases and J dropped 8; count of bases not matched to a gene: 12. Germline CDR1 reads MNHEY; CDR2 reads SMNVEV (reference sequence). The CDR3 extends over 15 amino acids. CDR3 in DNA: TGTGCCAGCAGACCTCTAGGGACAGGGGCAGGAGGCTACACCTTC. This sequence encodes CASRPLGTGAGGYTF.